The 8 T cell receptor beta chains in this list originate from one sample, sequenced in a study of response to subunit inactivated influenza vaccine. TCRdb itself ran the RT-PCR reads through MiXCR, one entry per CDR3 protein. The sample yields 710,000 or so distinct CDR3 sequences, approximately 14% seen once. The specimen was PBMCs from blood, collected about 11 days after vaccination. These receptors all come from a man aged 50 to 59 who received an inactivated influenza vaccine.

This clonotype was detected a few times. The chain uses TRBV7-2 and TRBJ2-1, with D perhaps TRBD1 (6 bases). V lost 4 bases to trimming and J lost 10 bases, with 14 bases between them. The CDR3 contains 13 residues. Germline CDR1 SGHTA, CDR2 FQGNSA. The CDR3 region has the DNA TGTGCCAGCAGCTCACCCGGGACAAAAGAGCAGTTCTTC. Amino acids: CASSSPGTKEQFF.

There are a few counts of this clonotype. The chain has TRBV6-9 and TRBJ2-7; TRBD1 is a possible D gene (7 bases). Per the germline V gene, CDR1 is MNHGY and CDR2 is SVAAGI. Trimming stripped 0 bases from V and 3 bases from J, with 18 bases between. CDR3 length: 17 residues. The CDR3 DNA sequence: TGTGCCAGCAGTTATTCACCCCAGGGGGGACTCTTCTACGAGCAGTACTTC. Its protein is CASSYSPQGGLFYEQYF.

This chain joins TRBV28 and TRBJ2-7, with TRBD1 matching 8 bases. The CDR3 is 16 residues long. Trimming cost V 5 bases and J 4 bases; bases outside gene matches: 13. The V gene's germline CDR1 is MDHEN and CDR2 SYDVKM. The CDR3 loop reads CASSLPQGQGLYEQYF. CDR3 sequence (DNA): TGTGCCAGCAGTCTCCCCCAAGGACAGGGATTGTACGAGCAGTACTTC. The full variable domain, in which reference TRBV28 and TRBJ2-7 provide the parts outside the CDR3, is DVKVTQSSRYLVKRTGEKVFLECVQDMDHENMFWYRQDPGLGLRLIYFSYDVKMKEKGDIPEGYSVSREKKERFSLILESASTNQTSMYLCASSLPQGQGLYEQYFGPGTRLTVT.

This chain uses TRBV9 with TRBJ2-3; no clear D gene. Deletions cut 0 bases from V and 0 bases from J, with 5 bases between. Germline lookup yields CDR1 SGDLS and CDR2 YYNGEE. This CDR3 is 14 amino acids long. The CDR3 region has the DNA TGTGCCAGCAGCGTAGACACGAGCACAGATACGCAGTATTTT. Protein sequence: CASSVDTSTDTQYF.

In its sample, this clonotype was seen many times. The V gene is TRBV12-3 or TRBV12-4, the J gene TRBJ2-5; 9 nucleotides match TRBD2. V shed 11 bases, J shed 4 bases, and the junction held 5 bases outside the gene matches. This CDR3 has 12 amino acids. Written as DNA, the CDR3 is TGTGCCTCGCGGGGGGGCCTAGAGACCCAGTACTTC. Protein product: CASRGGLETQYF.

The chain links TRBV7-8 to TRBJ2-7; 11 nucleotides line up with TRBD1. J was trimmed by 4 bases and V by 5 bases; bases with no gene match: 10. The CDR3 covers 16 residues. From germline, CDR1 is SGHVS and CDR2 FQNEAQ. CDR3 amino acids: CASSQGTGTGGYEQYF. The CDR3 DNA reads TGTGCCAGCAGCCAAGGAACCGGGACAGGGGGATACGAGCAGTACTTC.

This clonotype was seen a few times. The V and J genes are TRBV30 and TRBJ1-6, with D tentatively TRBD1 (6 bases). Per the germline V gene, CDR1 is GTSNPN and CDR2 is SVGIG (reference sequence). The length of the CDR3 is 13 residues. With 4 bases removed from V and 7 bases from J, the gap between germline ends came to 11 bases. The CDR3 sequence: CAWNRADNSPLHF. In DNA, the CDR3 is TGTGCCTGGAACAGGGCTGACAATTCACCCCTCCACTTT.

This clonotype was seen a few times. V gene TRBV20-1 combines with J gene TRBJ2-4, with 11 bases that match TRBD1. The CDR3 totals 16 residues. The J segment lost 7 bases and the V segment lost 6 bases, leaving 14 bases of the junction unmatched. Germline V gene lookup returns CDR1 DFQATT and CDR2 SNEGSKA (reference sequence). CDR3 sequence (DNA): TGCAGTGCGAGAACCCCGGGACAGGGGGTTGGGAACATTCAGTACTTC. Translated: CSARTPGQGVGNIQYF.